Shown below are 15 T cell receptor beta chains from a single sample sequenced in a study of neurological immune-mediated disorders. As for time point: longitudinal time-point 2. TCRdb analysed the 5' RACE reads with MiXCR anew, one entry per CDR3 protein. The sample shows over 30,000 distinct CDR3 sequences, 13% of them seen only once. What was sequenced was PBMCs. These TCRs come from a woman aged 40 to 50 in good health.

Worth noting for this clonotype: A read error may be the cause here, since a much bigger clone is one base away. V usage is TRBV10-3 and J usage is TRBJ2-3, with no clear D. Germline lookup yields CDR1 ENHRY and CDR2 SYGVKD. The CDR3 is 12 amino acids. V was pared by 6 bases and J by 3 bases, with 7 bases between. The CDR3 DNA is TGTGCCATCAGACACACGACAGATACGCAGTATTTT. Protein product: CAIRHTTDTQYF.

The gene calls are TRBV16 and TRBJ2-7; D is unresolved. Germline CDR1 and CDR2: KGHSY and FQNENV. This CDR3 contains 12 residues. Trimming removed 3 bases at V and 4 bases at J, with 7 bases between. CDR3 sequence: CASSQFKYEQYF. For the CDR3, the DNA is TGTGCCAGCAGCCAGTTTAAGTACGAGCAGTACTTC.

At least ten counts were recorded for this clonotype. The chain employs TRBV5-1 and TRBJ1-2; 7 bases match TRBD1. This CDR3 contains 12 residues. Germline V CDR1 and CDR2: SGHRS, YFSETQ. J lost 7 bases, V lost 6 bases, and 6 bases had no gene match. The CDR3 region has the DNA TGCGCCAGCACAGGGGGAAGTATTGGCTACACCTTC. Protein sequence: CASTGGSIGYTF.

This clonotype was counted ten times or more. This chain joins TRBV5-1 and TRBJ1-2; no clear D gene. The V gene lost 0 bases and the J gene lost 8 bases, with 17 bases spanning the gap. This CDR3 contains 15 residues. The germline CDR1 and CDR2 sequences are SGHRS and YFSETQ. The CDR3 region is CASSLGVLFKDGYTF. CDR3 nucleotide sequence: TGCGCCAGCAGCTTGGGGGTACTCTTCAAGGACGGCTACACCTTC.

This clonotype was seen a handful of times. V gene TRBV10-2 combines with J gene TRBJ2-7; D is unclear. Germline-derived CDR1 and CDR2 are WSHSY and SAAADI. Trimming took 2 bases from V and 4 from J, leaving 6 bases between them. CDR3 length: 12 amino acids. The CDR3 region has the DNA TGCGCCAGCAGTGAGCTGAGGTACGAGCAGTACTTC. This gives the protein CASSELRYEQYF.

This clonotype was counted many times. The gene calls are TRBV4-2 and TRBJ1-1, with D uncertain. Germline V CDR1 and CDR2: LGHNA, YNFKEQ. V was cut by 0 bases and J by 7 bases, with 12 bases left in between. CDR3 length: 14 amino acids. DNA for the CDR3: TGTGCCAGCAGCCAAGATGCAGGACCCCTTGAAGCTTTCTTT. This encodes CASSQDAGPLEAFF.

In its sample, this clonotype is medium-sized. The gene calls are TRBV7-9 and TRBJ2-1, with D unclear. The V end was cut by 1 base, the J end by 8 bases, with 6 bases between. Germline CDR1 reads SEHNR; CDR2 reads FQNEAQ (reference sequence). The length of the CDR3 is 12 residues. Here the CDR3 DNA reads TGTGCCAGCAGCTTAGTGCCGGATGAGCAGTTCTTC. It is translated as CASSLVPDEQFF.

At least ten counts were recorded for this clonotype. The chain uses TRBV5-6 and TRBJ2-3; the D is unclear. Germline CDR1 and CDR2: SGHDT and YYEEEE. V was pared by 1 base and J by 4 bases, with 4 bases between. CDR3 size: 12 residues. The DNA for the CDR3 is TGTGCCAGCAGCTTGAACCCAGATACGCAGTATTTT. Translation: CASSLNPDTQYF.

The table lists this clonotype with a few counts. The V gene is TRBV9, the J gene TRBJ2-3, with 8 bases fitting TRBD1. Germline CDR1 is SGDLS and CDR2 is YYNGEE. CDR3 length: 16 residues. After removal of 0 bases from V and 2 bases from J, the junction contained 5 bases not matched to a gene. The CDR3 DNA is TGTGCCAGCAGCGTAGAAGTGACAGGGGTCACAGATACGCAGTATTTT. As protein: CASSVEVTGVTDTQYF. The full variable domain, with the rest looked up from reference TRBV9 and TRBJ2-3, is DSGVTQTPKHLITATGQRVTLRCSPRSGDLSVYWYQQSLDQGLQFLIQYYNGEERAKGNILERFSAQQFPDLHSELNLSSLELGDSALYFCASSVEVTGVTDTQYFGPGTRLTVL.

This clonotype came up many times. The V gene is TRBV6-5, the J gene TRBJ2-2; D unresolved. V lost 0 bases and J lost 7, with 9 bases in between. The CDR3 length is 14 residues. Germline V gene sequence: CDR1 MNHEY, CDR2 SVGAGI. CDR3: CASSYSPEIGELFF. CDR3 DNA: TGTGCCAGCAGTTACTCACCCGAGATCGGGGAGCTGTTTTTT.

Many counts were recorded for this clonotype. This chain uses TRBV12-3 or TRBV12-4 with TRBJ2-7; 10 bases are shared with TRBD2. The CDR3 length is 15 residues. V trimming: 1 base; J trimming: 6 bases; junction bases outside the gene matches: 6. Written as DNA, the CDR3 is TGTGCCAGCAGTTTAGGAGCTAGCGGGAGTTTCGAGCAGTACTTC. This gives the protein CASSLGASGSFEQYF.

To note about this clonotype: A much larger clone is a single base away; this may be a read error. The CDR3 DNA sequence: TGCGCCAGCAGCACCCTGACAGGTGGGGGCACTGAAGCTTTCTTT. Amino acid sequence: CASSTLTGGGTEAFF. The gene calls are TRBV5-1 and TRBJ1-1, with D tentatively TRBD1 (6 bases). The length of the CDR3 is 15 residues. The V and J ends lost 4 bases and 4 bases respectively, with 17 bases between them. CDR1 and CDR2 (germline): SGHRS, YFSETQ.

There are many counts of this clonotype. The chain couples TRBV5-1 to TRBJ2-3; no clear D. This CDR3 is built from 13 residues. Germline CDR1 is SGHRS and CDR2 is YFSETQ. Trimming pared 0 bases from V and 5 bases from J, leaving 7 bases between. CDR3 DNA sequence: TGCGCCAGCAGCTTGGAGTCCTTAGATACGCAGTATTTT. Its protein product is CASSLESLDTQYF.

In its sample, this clonotype was seen many times. J is TRBJ1-1 and V is TRBV7-2; D call uncertain. Deletions cut 5 bases from V and 0 bases from J, with 7 bases between. Germline V gene data show CDR1 as SGHTA and CDR2 as FQGNSA. The CDR3 is 13 residues long. In DNA form, the CDR3 reads TGTGCCAGCAGCCCAAGAATGAACACTGAAGCTTTCTTT. It yields the protein CASSPRMNTEAFF.

This clonotype was picked up many times. The rearrangement links TRBV6-5 to TRBJ2-1; D might be TRBD1 (6 bases). V lost 5 bases and J 1 base, leaving 9 bases between the germline ends. The CDR3 consists of 14 residues. The germline gives CDR1 MNHEY, CDR2 SVGAGI. CDR3 protein: CASSKGQSYNEQFF. In nucleotides, the CDR3 is TGTGCCAGCAGTAAAGGACAGTCCTACAATGAGCAGTTCTTC.